This TCR beta chain was profiled in a study of T cell changes during pregnancy in multiple sclerosis. Profiled with immunoSEQ multiplex PCR; TCRdb holds only in-frame clones, not every one. This sample carries fewer than 85,000 clones, 85% to 95% of them seen once, and the ten largest clones take 2.3%. The CDR3 consists of 15 residues. The germline V gene has CDR1 SGHNT and CDR2 YYREEE (reference sequence). V lost 2 bases, J lost 1 base, and 4 bases stayed unmatched. The rearrangement joins TRBV5-4 to TRBJ1-1, with TRBD1 matching over 8 bases. The origin of this receptor is a female donor with multiple sclerosis, enrolled in a pregnancy study. The source material was peripheral blood, sampled before pregnancy. CDR3 in DNA: TGTGCCAGCAGCTTAACCGGGACAGGGAACACTGAAGCTTTCTTT. Encoded protein: CASSLTGTGNTEAFF.